The clone carrying this T cell receptor beta chain showed up just a few times. Antigen specificity is unknown. Relative to the germline gene, one junction end is altered; a read error may explain this. This specimen comes from a study of regulatory T cells in long-lasting Graves disease. At the level of the study: Graves' patients (newly diagnosed) had been on antithyroid drugs under 3 months. Findings of the study overall: Newly diagnosed patients shared about a thousand public clonotypes; persistent patients shared some 2,600.

Combining iRepertoire HTBI primers with Arm-PCR of CDR3 regions, the authors built TCR beta libraries. TCRdb independently ran MiXCR on the multiplex PCR reads; one entry per CDR3 protein. The data show 450,000 to 650,000 distinct CDR3 sequences, roughly a sixth seen once. Germline V CDR1 and CDR2: SGHRS, YFSETQ. CDR3 length: 15 amino acids. The time point here: newly diagnosed GD, antithyroid drugs for less than 3 months. With RNA extracted from PBMCs as input, the TCR library was made. A further study also used this sample, focusing on T cells in Graves' hyperthyroidism and ophthalmopathy. Per that study: Blood also showed most of the thyroid clonotypes that were expanded above 0.001.

The sequenced sample was peripheral blood mononuclear cells (PBMCs), obtained at new diagnosis, from a patient treated with antithyroid drugs. This TCR came from a woman aged 35-65 years with Graves disease. V and J are TRBV5-1 and TRBJ1-2, with 7 bases fitting TRBD1. The DNA for the CDR3 is TGTGCCAGCAGCTTGGCCAAACAGGGGAACTATGGCTACACCTTC. Residues: CASSLAKQGNYGYTF.